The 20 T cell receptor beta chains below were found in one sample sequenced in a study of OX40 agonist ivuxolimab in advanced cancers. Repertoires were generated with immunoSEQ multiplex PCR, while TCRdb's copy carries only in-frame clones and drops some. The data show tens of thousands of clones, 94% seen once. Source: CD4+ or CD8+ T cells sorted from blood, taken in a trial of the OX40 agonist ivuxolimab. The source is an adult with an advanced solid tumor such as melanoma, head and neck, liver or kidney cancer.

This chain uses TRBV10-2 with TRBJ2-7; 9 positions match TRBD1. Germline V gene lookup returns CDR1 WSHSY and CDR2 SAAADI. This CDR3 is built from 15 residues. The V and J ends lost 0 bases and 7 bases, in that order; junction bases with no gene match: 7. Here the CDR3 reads CASSESPGQGEEQYF. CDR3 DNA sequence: TGCGCCAGCAGTGAGTCCCCGGGACAGGGTGAAGAGCAGTACTTC.

This CDR3 is CASSARGQNYEQYF. Here the CDR3 DNA reads TGTGCCAGCAGCGCCCGGGGCCAAAATTACGAGCAGTACTTC. The J gene is TRBJ2-7, the V gene TRBV7-3; D might be TRBD1 or TRBD2, each matching 5 bases. Germline-derived CDR1 and CDR2 are SGHTA and FQGTGA. The V end lost 5 bases, the J end lost 4 bases, and 15 bases lay between the germline ends. This CDR3 has 14 amino acids.

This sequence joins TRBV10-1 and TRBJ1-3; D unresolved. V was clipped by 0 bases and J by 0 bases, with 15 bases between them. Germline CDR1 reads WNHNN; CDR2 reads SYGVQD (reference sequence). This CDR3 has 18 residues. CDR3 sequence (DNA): TGCGCCAGCAGTGAGTCGTGGGCCGAATCACGCTCTGGAAACACCATATATTTT. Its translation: CASSESWAESRSGNTIYF.

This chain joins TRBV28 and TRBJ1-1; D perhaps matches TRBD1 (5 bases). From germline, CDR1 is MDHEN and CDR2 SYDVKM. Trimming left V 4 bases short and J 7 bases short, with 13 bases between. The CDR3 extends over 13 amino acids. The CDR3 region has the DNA TGTGCCAGCAGTTCCAGGGACGAGGATGAAGCTTTCTTT. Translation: CASSSRDEDEAFF.

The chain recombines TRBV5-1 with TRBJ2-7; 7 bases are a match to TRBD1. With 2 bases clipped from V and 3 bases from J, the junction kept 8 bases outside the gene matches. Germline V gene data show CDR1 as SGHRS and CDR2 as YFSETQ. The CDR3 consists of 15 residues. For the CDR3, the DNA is TGCGCCAGCAGCTTAACGGGACAGACAGACTACGAGCAGTACTTC. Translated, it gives CASSLTGQTDYEQYF.

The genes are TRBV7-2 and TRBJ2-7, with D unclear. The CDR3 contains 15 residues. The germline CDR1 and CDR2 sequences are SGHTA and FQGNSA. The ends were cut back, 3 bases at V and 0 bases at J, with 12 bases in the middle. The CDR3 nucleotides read TGTGCCAGCAGCTTCGCAGCCGTGAGCTCCTACGAGCAGTACTTC. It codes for CASSFAAVSSYEQYF.

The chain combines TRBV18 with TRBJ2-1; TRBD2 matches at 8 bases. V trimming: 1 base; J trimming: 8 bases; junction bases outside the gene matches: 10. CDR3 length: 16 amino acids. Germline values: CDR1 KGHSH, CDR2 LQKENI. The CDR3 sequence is CASSPLREGGPDEQFF. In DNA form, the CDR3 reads TGTGCCAGCTCACCACTTCGGGAGGGGGGCCCCGATGAGCAGTTCTTC. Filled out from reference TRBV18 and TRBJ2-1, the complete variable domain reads NAGVMQNPRHLVRRRGQEARLRCSPMKGHSHVYWYRQLPEEGLKFMVYLQKENIIDESGMPKERFSAEFPKEGPSILRIQQVVRGDSAAYFCASSPLREGGPDEQFFGPGTRLTVL.

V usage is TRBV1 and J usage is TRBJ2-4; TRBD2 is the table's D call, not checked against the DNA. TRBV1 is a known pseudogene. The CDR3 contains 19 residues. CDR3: CTSSRKLAGEGVAKNIQYF. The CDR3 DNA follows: TGCACCAGCAGCCGCAAATTGGCGGGAGAGGGGGTGGCCAAAAACATTCAGTACTTC.

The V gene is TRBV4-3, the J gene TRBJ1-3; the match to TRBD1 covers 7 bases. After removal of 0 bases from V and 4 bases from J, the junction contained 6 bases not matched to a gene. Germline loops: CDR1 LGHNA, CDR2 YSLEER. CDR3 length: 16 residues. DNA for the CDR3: TGCGCCAGCAGCCAAGATACGGCAGGGGGAGGAAACACCATATATTTT. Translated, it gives CASSQDTAGGGNTIYF.

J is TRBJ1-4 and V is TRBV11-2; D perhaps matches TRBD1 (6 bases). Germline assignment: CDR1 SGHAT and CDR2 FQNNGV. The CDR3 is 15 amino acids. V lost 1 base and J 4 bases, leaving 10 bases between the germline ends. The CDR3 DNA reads TGTGCCAGCAGCTTAGGGGGCAGGGGTAATGAAAAACTGTTTTTT. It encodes CASSLGGRGNEKLFF.

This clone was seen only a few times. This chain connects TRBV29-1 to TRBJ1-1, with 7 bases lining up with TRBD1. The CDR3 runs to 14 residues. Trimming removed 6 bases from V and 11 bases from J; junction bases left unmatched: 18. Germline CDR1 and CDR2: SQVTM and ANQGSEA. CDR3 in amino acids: CSVRGWTGTHGAFF. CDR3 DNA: TGCAGCGTGAGGGGTTGGACAGGTACGCATGGGGCTTTCTTT.

In nucleotides, the CDR3 is TGTGCCAGCAGTTTTAGGGGACAGGGGGCAATCTTGGACACTGAAGCTTTCTTT. Protein sequence: CASSFRGQGAILDTEAFF. This chain joins TRBV27 and TRBJ1-1; TRBD1 matches 12 bases. Germline values: CDR1 MNHEY, CDR2 SMNVEV (reference sequence). After removal of 3 bases from V and 3 bases from J, the junction contained 11 bases not matched to a gene. The CDR3 loop spans 18 amino acids.

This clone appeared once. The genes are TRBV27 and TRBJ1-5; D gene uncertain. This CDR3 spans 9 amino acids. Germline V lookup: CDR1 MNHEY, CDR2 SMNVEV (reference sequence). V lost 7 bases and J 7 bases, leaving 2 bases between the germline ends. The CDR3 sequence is CASMQPQHF. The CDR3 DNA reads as TGTGCCAGCATGCAGCCCCAGCATTTT.

CDR3 sequence (DNA): TGTGCCACCAGCCCTATCGGGCAGGGGACTCCACAAGAGACCCAGTACTTC. It is translated as CATSPIGQGTPQETQYF. V gene TRBV15 combines with J gene TRBJ2-5; D might be TRBD1 or TRBD2, each matching 6 bases. Trimming stripped 5 bases from V and 2 bases from J, with 21 bases between. Germline CDR1 is LNHNV and CDR2 is YYDKDF (reference sequence). The CDR3 consists of 17 residues. The full variable domain, completed using reference TRBV15 and TRBJ2-5, is DAMVIQNPRYQVTQFGKPVTLSCSQTLNHNVMYWYQQKSSQAPKLLFHYYDKDFNNEADTPDNFQSRRPNTSFCFLDIRSPGLGDTAMYLCATSPIGQGTPQETQYFGPGTRLLVL.

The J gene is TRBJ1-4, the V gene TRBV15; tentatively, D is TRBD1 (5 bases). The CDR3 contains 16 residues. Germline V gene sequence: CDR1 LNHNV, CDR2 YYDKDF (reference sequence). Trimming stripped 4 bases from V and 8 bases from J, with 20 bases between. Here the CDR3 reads CATSNPGGAVVEKLFF. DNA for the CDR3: TGTGCCACCAGCAATCCGGGCGGGGCCGTGGTAGAAAAACTGTTTTTT.

This chain's CDR3 is CASSFTSGRASDEQFF. The CDR3 region has the DNA TGTGCCAGCAGCTTTACTAGCGGGAGGGCCTCCGATGAGCAGTTCTTC. V and J are TRBV7-2 and TRBJ2-1; 13 positions match TRBD2. This CDR3 spans 16 amino acids. The V gene end was trimmed by 3 bases and the J gene end by 8 bases; junction bases not matched to a gene: 7. Germline V gene lookup returns CDR1 SGHTA and CDR2 FQGNSA.

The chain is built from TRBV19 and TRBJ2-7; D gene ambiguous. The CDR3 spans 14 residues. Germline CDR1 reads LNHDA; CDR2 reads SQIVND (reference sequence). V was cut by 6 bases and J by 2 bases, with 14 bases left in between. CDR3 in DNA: TGTGCCAGTAGCCCTTTCGGATACCCCTACGAGCAGTACTTC. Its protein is CASSPFGYPYEQYF.

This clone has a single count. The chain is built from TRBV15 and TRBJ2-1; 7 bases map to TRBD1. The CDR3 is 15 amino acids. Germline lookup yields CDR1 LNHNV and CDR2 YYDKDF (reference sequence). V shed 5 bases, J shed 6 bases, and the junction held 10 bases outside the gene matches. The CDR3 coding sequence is TGTGCCACCAGCGGGGACAGAGGCATGTCCAATGAGCAGTTCTTC. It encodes CATSGDRGMSNEQFF.

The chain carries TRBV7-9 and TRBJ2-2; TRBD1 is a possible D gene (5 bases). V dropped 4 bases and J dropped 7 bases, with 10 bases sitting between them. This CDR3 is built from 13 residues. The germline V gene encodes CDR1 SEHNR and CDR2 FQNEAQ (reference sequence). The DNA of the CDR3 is TGTGCCAGCAGCTCTTCAGGGATCGGGGAGCTGTTTTTT. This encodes CASSSSGIGELFF.

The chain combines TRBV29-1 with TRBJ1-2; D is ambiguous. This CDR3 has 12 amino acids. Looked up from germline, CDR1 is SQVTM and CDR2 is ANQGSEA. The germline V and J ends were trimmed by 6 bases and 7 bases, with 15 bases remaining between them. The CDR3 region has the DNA TGCAGCGTGAGACCCCGTTCGGGTGGCTACACCTTC. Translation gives CSVRPRSGGYTF. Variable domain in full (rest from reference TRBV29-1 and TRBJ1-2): SAVISQKPSRDICQRGTSLTIQCQVDSQVTMMFWYRQQPGQSLTLIATANQGSEATYESGFVIDKFPISRPNLTFSTLTVSNMSPEDSSIYLCSVRPRSGGYTFGSGTRLTVV.